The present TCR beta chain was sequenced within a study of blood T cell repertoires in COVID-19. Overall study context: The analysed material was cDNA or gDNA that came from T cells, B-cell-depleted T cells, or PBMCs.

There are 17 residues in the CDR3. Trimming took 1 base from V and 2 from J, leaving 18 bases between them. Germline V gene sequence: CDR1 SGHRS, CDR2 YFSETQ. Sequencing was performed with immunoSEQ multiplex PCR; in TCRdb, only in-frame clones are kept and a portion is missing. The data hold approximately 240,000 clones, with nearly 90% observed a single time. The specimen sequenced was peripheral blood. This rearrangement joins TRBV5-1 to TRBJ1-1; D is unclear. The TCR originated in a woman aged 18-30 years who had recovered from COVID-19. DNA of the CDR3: TGCGCCAGCAGCTTGATTTGGCAAGACACGTTCAACACTGAAGCTTTCTTT. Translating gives CASSLIWQDTFNTEAFF. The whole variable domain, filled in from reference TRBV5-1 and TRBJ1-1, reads KAGVTQTPRYLIKTRGQQVTLSCSPISGHRSVSWYQQTPGQGLQFLFEYFSETQRNKGNFPGRFSGRQFSNSRSEMNVSTLELGDSALYLCASSLIWQDTFNTEAFFGQGTRLTVV.